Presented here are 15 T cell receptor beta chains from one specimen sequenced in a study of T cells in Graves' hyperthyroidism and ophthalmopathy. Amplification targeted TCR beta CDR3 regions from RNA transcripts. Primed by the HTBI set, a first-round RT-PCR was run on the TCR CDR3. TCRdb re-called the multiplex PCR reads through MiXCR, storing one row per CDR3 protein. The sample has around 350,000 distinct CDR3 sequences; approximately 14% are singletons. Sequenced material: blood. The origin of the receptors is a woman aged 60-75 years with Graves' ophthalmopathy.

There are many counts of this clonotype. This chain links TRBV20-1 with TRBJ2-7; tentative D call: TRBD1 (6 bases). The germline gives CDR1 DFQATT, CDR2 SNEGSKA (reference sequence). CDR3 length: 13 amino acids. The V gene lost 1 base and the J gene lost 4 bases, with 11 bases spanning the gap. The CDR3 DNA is TGCAGTGCTAGAGTCGGGACAAGATACGAGCAGTACTTC. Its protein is CSARVGTRYEQYF.

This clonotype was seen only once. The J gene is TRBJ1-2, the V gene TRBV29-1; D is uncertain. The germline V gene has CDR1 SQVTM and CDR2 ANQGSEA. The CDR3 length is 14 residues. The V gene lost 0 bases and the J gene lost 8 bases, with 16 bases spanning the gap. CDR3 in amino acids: CSVEDLAPSWGYTF. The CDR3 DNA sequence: TGCAGCGTTGAAGATCTGGCGCCCAGTTGGGGCTACACCTTC. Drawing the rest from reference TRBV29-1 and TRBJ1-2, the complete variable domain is SAVISQKPSRDICQRGTSLTIQCQVDSQVTMMFWYRQQPGQSLTLIATANQGSEATYESGFVIDKFPISRPNLTFSTLTVSNMSPEDSSIYLCSVEDLAPSWGYTFGSGTRLTVV.

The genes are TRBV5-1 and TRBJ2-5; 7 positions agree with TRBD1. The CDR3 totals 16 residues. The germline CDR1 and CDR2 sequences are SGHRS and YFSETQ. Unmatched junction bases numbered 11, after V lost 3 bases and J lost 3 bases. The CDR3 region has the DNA TGCGCCAGCAGCTCGAACAACAGGGGACGGGAAGAGACCCAGTACTTC. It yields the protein CASSSNNRGREETQYF.

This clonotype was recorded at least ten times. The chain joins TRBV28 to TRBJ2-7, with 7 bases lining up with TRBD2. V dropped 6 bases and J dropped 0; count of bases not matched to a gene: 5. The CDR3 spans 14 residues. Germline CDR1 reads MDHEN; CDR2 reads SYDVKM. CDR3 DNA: TGTGCCAGCAGCCAACTAGCGTACTCCTACGAGCAGTACTTC. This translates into CASSQLAYSYEQYF.

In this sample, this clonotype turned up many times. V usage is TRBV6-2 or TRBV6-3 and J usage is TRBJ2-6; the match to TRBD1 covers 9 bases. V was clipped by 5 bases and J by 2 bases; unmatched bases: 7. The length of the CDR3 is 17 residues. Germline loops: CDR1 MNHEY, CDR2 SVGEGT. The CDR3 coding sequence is TGTGCCAGCAGTCCTCGGACAGGGGTAGCTGGGGCCAACGTCCTGACTTTC. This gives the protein CASSPRTGVAGANVLTF.

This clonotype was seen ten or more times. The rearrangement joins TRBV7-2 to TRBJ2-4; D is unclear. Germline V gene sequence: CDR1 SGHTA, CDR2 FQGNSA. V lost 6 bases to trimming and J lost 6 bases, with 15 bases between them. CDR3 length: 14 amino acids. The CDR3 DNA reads TGTGCCAGCAGTCCCGAATGGCTTAGAAACATTCAGTACTTC. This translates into CASSPEWLRNIQYF.

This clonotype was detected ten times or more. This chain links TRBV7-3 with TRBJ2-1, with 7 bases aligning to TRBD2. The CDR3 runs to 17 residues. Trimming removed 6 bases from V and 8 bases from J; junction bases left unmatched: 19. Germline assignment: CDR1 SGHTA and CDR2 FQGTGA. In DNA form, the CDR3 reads TGTGCCAGCAGTCCCCGGGCATCTAGCGGAAGAGGGTATGAGCAGTTCTTC. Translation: CASSPRASSGRGYEQFF.

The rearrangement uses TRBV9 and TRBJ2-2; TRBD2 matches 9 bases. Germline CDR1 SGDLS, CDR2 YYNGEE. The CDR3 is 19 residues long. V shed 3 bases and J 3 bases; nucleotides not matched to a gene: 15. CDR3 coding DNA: TGTGCCAGCAGCGCCGCCAGGGGGATTAGCGGGAGTCACACCGGGGAGCTGTTTTTT. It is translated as CASSAARGISGSHTGELFF.

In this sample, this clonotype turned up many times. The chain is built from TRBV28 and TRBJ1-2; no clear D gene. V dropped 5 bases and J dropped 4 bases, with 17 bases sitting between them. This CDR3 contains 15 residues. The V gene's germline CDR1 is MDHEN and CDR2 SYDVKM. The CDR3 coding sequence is TGTGCCAGCAGTGCGTCACCGGCGGAGTTCTATGGCTACACCTTC. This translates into CASSASPAEFYGYTF.

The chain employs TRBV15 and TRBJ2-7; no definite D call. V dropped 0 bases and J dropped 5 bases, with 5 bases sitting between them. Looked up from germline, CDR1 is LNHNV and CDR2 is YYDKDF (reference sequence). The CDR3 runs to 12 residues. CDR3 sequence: CATSRDIHEQYF. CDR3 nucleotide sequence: TGTGCCACCAGCAGAGATATCCACGAGCAGTACTTC. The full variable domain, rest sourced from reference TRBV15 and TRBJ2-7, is DAMVIQNPRYQVTQFGKPVTLSCSQTLNHNVMYWYQQKSSQAPKLLFHYYDKDFNNEADTPDNFQSRRPNTSFCFLDIRSPGLGDTAMYLCATSRDIHEQYFGPGTRLTVT.

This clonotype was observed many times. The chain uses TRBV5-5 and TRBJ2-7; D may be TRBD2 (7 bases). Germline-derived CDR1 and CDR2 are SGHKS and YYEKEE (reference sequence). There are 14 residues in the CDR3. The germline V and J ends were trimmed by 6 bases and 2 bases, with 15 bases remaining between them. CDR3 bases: TGTGCCAGCACCGAACGGGGGGCAGCCTACGAGCAGTACTTC. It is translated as CASTERGAAYEQYF.

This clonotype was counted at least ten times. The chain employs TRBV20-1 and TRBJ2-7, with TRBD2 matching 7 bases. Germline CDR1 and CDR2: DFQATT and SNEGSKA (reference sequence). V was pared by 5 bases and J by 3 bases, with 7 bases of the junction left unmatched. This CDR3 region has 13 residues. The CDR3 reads CSAGEGGSYEQYF. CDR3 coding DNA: TGCAGTGCTGGGGAAGGCGGGAGCTACGAGCAGTACTTC.

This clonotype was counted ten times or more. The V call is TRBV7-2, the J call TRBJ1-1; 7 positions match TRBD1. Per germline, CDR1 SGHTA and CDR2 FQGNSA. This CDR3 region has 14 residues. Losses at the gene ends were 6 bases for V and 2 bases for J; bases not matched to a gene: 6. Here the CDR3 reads CASSAGQTNTEAFF. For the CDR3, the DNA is TGTGCCAGCAGTGCGGGACAGACTAACACTGAAGCTTTCTTT.

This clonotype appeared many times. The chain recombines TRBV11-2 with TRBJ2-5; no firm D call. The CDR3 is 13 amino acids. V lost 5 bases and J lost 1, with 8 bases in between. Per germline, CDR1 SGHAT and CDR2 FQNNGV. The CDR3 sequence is CASSLYVQETQYF. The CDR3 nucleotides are TGTGCCAGCAGCCTCTATGTCCAAGAGACCCAGTACTTC.

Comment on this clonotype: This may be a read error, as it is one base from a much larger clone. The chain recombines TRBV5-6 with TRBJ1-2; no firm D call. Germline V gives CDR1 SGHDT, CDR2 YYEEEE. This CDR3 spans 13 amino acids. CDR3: CASSLVTGDGCTF. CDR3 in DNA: TGTGCCAGCAGCTTGGTAACTGGGGATGGCTGCACCTTC.